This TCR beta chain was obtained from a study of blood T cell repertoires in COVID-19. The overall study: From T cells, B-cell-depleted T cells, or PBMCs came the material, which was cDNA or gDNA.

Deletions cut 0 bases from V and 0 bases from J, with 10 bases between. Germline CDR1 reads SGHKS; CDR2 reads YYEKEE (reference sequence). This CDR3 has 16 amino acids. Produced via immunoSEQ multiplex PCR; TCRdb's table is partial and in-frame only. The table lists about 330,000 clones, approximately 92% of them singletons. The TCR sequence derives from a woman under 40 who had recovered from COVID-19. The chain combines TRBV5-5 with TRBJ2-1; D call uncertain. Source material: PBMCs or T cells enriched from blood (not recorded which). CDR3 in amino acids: CASSLAIISSYNEQFF. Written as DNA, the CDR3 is TGTGCCAGCAGCTTGGCCATTATCAGCTCCTACAATGAGCAGTTCTTC. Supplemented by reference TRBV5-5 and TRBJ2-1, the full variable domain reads DAGVTQSPTHLIKTRGQQVTLRCSPISGHKSVSWYQQVLGQGPQFIFQYYEKEERGRGNFPDRFSARQFPNYSSELNVNALLLGDSALYLCASSLAIISSYNEQFFGPGTRLTVL.